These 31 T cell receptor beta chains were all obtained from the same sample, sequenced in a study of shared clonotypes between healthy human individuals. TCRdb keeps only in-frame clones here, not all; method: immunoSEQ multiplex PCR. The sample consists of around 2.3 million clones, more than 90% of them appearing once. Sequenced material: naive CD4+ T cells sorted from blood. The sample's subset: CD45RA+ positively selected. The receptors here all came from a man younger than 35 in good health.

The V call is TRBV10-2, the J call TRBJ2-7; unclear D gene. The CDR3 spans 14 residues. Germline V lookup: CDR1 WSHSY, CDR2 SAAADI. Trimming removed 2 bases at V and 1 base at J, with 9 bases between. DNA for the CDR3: TGCGCCAGCAGTGAGCCCGGACGGTCCTACGAGCAGTACTTC. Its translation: CASSEPGRSYEQYF.

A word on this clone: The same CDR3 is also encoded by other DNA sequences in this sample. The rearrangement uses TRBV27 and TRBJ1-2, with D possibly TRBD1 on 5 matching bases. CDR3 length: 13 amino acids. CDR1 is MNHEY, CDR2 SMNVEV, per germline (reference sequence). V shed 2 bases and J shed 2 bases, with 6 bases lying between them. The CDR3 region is CASSLRGNYGYTF. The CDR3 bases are TGTGCCAGCAGTTTACGGGGGAACTATGGCTACACCTTC.

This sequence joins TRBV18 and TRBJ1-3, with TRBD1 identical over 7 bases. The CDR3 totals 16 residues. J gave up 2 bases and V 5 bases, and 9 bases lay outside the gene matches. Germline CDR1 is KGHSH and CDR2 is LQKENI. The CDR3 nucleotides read TGTGCCAGCTCATCATTAGGGACAGAAACTGGAAACACCATATATTTT. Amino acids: CASSSLGTETGNTIYF.

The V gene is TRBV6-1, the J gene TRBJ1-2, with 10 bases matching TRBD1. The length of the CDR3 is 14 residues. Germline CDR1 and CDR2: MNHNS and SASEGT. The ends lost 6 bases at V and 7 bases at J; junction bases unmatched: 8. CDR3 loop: CASRAKTGGRGYTF. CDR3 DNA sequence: TGTGCCAGCAGAGCCAAGACAGGGGGCCGTGGCTACACCTTC.

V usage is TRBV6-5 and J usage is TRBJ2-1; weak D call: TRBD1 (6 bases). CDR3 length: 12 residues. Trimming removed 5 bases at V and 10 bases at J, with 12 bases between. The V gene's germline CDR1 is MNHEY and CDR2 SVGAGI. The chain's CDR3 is CASSTVGGEQFF. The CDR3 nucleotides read TGTGCCAGCAGTACCGTTGGGGGCGAGCAGTTCTTC.

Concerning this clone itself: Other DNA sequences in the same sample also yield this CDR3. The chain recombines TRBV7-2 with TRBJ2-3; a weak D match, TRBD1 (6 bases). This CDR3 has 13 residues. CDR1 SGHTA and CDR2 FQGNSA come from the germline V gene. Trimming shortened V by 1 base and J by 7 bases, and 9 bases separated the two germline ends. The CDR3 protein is CASSLGRGNTQYF. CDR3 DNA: TGTGCCAGCAGCTTAGGCAGGGGAAATACGCAGTATTTT.

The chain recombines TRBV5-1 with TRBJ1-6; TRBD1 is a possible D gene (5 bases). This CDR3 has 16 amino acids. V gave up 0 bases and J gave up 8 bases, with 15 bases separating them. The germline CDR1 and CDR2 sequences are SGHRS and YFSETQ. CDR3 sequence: CASSLATGLGYSPLHF. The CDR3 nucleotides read TGCGCCAGCAGCTTGGCCACGGGGCTGGGTTATTCACCCCTCCACTTT.

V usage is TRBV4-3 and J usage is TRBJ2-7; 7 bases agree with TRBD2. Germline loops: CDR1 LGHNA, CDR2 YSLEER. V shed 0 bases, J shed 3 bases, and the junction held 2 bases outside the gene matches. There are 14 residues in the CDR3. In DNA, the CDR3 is TGCGCCAGCAGCCAAGAGTCTAGCGGCTACGAGCAGTACTTC. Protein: CASSQESSGYEQYF.

CDR3 bases: TGTGCCAGCAGCTTGGACGGGGCGGCCTACGAGCAGTACTTC. Protein: CASSLDGAAYEQYF. V and J are TRBV5-4 and TRBJ2-7; perhaps D is TRBD1 or TRBD2 (5 bases each). Germline V gene sequence: CDR1 SGHNT, CDR2 YYREEE (reference sequence). The CDR3 spans 14 residues. Trimming took off 0 bases at V and 2 bases at J, with 9 bases between the two ends.

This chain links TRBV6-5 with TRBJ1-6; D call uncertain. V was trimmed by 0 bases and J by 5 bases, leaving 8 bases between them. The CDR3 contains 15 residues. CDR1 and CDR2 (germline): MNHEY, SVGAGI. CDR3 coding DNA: TGTGCCAGCAGTTACTCTTGGCAGAATAATTCACCCCTCCACTTT. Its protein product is CASSYSWQNNSPLHF.

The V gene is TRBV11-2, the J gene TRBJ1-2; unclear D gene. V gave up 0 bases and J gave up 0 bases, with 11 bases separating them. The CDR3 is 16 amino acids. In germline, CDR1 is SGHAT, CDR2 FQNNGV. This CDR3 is CASSLDQRQTNYGYTF. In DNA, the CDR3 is TGTGCCAGCAGCTTAGATCAGCGACAAACTAACTATGGCTACACCTTC.

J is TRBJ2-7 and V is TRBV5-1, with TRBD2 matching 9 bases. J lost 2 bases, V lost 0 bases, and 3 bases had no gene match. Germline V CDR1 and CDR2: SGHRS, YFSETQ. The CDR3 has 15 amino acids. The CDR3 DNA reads TGCGCCAGCAGCTTGGATGTAGCGGGGGCCTACGAGCAGTACTTC. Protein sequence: CASSLDVAGAYEQYF.

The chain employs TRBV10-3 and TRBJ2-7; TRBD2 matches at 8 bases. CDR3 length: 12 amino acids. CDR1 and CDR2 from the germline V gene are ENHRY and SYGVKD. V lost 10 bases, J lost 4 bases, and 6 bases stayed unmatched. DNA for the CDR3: TGTGCCACCGGGGGGGCGGCTTACGAGCAGTACTTC. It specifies CATGGAAYEQYF.

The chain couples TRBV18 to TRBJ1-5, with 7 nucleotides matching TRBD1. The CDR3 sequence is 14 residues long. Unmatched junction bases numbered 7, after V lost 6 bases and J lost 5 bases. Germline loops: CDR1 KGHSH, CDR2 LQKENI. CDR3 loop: CASSAAGGDQPQHF. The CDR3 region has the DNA TGTGCCAGCTCGGCGGCAGGGGGGGATCAGCCCCAGCATTTT.

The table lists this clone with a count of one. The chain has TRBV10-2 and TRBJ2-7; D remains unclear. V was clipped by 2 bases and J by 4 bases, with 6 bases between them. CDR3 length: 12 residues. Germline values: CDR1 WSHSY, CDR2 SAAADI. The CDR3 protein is CASSETPYEQYF. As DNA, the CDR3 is TGCGCCAGCAGTGAGACACCTTACGAGCAGTACTTC.

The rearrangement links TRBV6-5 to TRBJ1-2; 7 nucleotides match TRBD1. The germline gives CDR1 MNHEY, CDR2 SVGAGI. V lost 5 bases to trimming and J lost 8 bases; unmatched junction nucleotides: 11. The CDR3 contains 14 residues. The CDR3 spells CASSNRGSSMGYTF. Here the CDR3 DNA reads TGTGCCAGCAGTAACAGGGGCTCTTCTATGGGCTACACCTTC.

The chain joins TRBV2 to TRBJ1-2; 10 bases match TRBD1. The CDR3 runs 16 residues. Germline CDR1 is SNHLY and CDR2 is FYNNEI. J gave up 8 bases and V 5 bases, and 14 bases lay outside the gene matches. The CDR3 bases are TGTGCCAGCAGTACCTTTCTCACGGACAGGGGGGACGGCTACACCTTC. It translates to CASSTFLTDRGDGYTF.

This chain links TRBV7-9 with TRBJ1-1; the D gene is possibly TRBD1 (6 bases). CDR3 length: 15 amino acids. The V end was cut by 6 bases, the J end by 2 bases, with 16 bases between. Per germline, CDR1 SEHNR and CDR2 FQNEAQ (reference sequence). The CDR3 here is CASSPAQGSNTEAFF. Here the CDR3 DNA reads TGTGCCAGCAGTCCCGCCCAGGGGTCCAACACTGAAGCTTTCTTT.

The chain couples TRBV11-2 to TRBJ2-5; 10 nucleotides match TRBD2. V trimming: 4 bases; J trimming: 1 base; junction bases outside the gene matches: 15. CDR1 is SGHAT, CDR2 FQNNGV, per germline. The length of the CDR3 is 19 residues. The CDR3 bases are TGTGCCAGCAGCTCACTTAGTATAGGACTAGCGGAAATCCAAGAGACCCAGTACTTC. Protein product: CASSSLSIGLAEIQETQYF.

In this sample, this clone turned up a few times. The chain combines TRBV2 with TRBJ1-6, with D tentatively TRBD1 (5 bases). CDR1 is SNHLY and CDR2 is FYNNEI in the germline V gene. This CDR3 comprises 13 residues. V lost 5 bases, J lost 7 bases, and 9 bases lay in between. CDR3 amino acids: CASSPGQNSPLHF. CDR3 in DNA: TGTGCCAGCAGTCCAGGACAAAATTCACCCCTCCACTTT.

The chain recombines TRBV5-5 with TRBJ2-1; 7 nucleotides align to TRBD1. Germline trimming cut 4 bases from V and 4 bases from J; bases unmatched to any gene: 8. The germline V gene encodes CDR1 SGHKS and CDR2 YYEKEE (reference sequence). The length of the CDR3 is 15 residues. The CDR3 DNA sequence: TGTGCCAGCAGCCTCGGACAGGAGGCTTACAATGAGCAGTTCTTC. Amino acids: CASSLGQEAYNEQFF.

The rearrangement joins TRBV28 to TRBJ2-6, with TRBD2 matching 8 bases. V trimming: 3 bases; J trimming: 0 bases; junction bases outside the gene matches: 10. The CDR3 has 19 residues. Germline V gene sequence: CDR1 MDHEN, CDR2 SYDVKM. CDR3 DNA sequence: TGTGCCAGCAGTTTTGGAGCGGGGGTCCCCTTCTCTGGGGCCAACGTCCTGACTTTC. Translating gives CASSFGAGVPFSGANVLTF.

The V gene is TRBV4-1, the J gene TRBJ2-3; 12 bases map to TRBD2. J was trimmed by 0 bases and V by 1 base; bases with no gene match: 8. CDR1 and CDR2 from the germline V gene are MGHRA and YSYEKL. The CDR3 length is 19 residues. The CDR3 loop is CASSQVETSGGTSTDTQYF. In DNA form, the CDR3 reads TGCGCCAGCAGCCAAGTGGAAACTAGCGGGGGGACTAGCACAGATACGCAGTATTTT.

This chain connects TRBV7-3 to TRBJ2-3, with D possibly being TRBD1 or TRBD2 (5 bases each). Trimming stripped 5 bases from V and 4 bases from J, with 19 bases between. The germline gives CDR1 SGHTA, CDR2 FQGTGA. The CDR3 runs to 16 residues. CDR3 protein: CASSPRTSSRADTQYF. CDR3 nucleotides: TGTGCCAGCAGCCCCCGGACTTCGAGCAGGGCAGATACGCAGTATTTT.

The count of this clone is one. This CDR3 reads CASTPLAGGVNEQFF. DNA of the CDR3: TGTGCCAGCACCCCGCTAGCGGGAGGGGTCAATGAGCAGTTCTTC. This rearrangement joins TRBV5-4 to TRBJ2-1; 12 nucleotides agree with TRBD2. V trimming: 6 bases; J trimming: 6 bases; junction bases outside the gene matches: 7. Germline V lookup: CDR1 SGHNT, CDR2 YYREEE (reference sequence). The CDR3 totals 15 residues. The entire variable domain, with the rest obtained from reference TRBV5-4 and TRBJ2-1, is as follows: ETGVTQSPTHLIKTRGQQVTLRCSSQSGHNTVSWYQQALGQGPQFIFQYYREEENGRGNFPPRFSGLQFPNYSSELNVNALELDDSALYLCASTPLAGGVNEQFFGPGTRLTVL.

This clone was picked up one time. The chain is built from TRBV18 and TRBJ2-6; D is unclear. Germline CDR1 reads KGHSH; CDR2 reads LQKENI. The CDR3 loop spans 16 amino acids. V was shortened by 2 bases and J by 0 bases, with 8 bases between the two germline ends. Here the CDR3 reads CASSPSYSSGANVLTF. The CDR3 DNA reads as TGTGCCAGCTCACCATCCTACAGCTCTGGGGCCAACGTCCTGACTTTC.

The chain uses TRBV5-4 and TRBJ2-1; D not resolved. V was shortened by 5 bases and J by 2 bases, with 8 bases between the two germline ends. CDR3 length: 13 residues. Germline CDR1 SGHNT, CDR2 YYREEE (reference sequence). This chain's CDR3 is CASREYAYNEQFF. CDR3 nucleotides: TGTGCCAGCAGGGAATATGCCTACAATGAGCAGTTCTTC.

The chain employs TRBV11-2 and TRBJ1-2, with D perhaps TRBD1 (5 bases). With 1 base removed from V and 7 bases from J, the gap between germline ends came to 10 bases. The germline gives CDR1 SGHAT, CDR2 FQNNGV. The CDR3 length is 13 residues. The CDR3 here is CASSLVPGTGYTF. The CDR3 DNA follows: TGTGCCAGCAGCTTAGTTCCGGGGACTGGCTACACCTTC.

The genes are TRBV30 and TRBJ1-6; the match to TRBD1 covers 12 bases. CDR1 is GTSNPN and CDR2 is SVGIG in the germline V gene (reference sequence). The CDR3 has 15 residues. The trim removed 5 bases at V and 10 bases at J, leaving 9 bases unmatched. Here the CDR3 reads CAWGRDRGQLSPLHF. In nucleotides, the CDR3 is TGTGCCTGGGGGCGGGACAGGGGGCAATTATCACCCCTCCACTTT.

CDR3 sequence: CACPKGQVLNTGELFF. Written as DNA, the CDR3 is TGTGCCTGCCCCAAAGGACAAGTCTTGAACACCGGGGAGCTGTTTTTT. V usage is TRBV30 and J usage is TRBJ2-2, with D possibly TRBD1 on 5 matching bases. Trimming cost V 6 bases and J 1 base, with 18 bases left between them. There are 16 residues in the CDR3. Germline V CDR1 and CDR2: GTSNPN, SVGIG (reference sequence).

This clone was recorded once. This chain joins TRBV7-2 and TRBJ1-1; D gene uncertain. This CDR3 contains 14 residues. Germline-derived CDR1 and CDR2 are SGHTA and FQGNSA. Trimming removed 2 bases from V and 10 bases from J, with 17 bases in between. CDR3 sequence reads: CASSLKGGYSGAFF. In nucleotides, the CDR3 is TGTGCCAGCAGCTTAAAGGGAGGCTATTCGGGAGCTTTCTTT.